A single T cell receptor (beta chain) is shown here with its context. Its specific antigen is unknown. Per-base quality was not reported, and no clone a single base away is much larger than it. At diagnosis, peripheral blood, uninvolved tumor-adjacent lung and tumor were collected and stored as a combination of fresh-frozen and FFPE material. For TCR repertoire profiling, the blood samples were analyzed as peripheral blood mononuclear cells. The data were taken from a study of T cells in localized non-small cell lung cancer (dated by TCRdb to the early 2020s). About the full investigation: The study examined T cell repertoires in approximately 240 patients with early-stage NSCLC and compared tumors with uninvolved tumor-adjacent lungs. The mean age of the NSCLC patients was approximately 71 years, with 130 or so men and around 99 women. The cohort was made up of fewer than 250 treatment-naive NSCLC patients whose localized lung tumors had been resected. Study-wide conclusions, independent of this receptor: Because multi-region tumor sequencing was not done, intratumor heterogeneity could not be ruled out. Since the design was exploratory, TCR variables were selected using unadjusted p-values with no false-discovery rate correction. Higher T cell density in blood was associated with longer overall survival, whereas higher clonality in adjacent lung was associated with shorter survival. The highest T cell clonality was observed in uninvolved tumor-adjacent lung, where clonality exceeded that of tumor, suggesting that antigenic responses were more focused in uninvolved tumor-adjacent lung. A median of 57 of the top 100 tumor clones were detected in paired uninvolved adjacent lung, and about 29 of these tumor clones were also found among the top 100 clones of the paired uninvolved adjacent lung.

From its cysteine to its phenylalanine, the CDR3 spans 15 amino acids. Here the CDR3 DNA is all that survives: 45 bases in frame from base 1. V drops 6 bases and J drops 2 bases, leaving 13 bases in between. The germline V gene encodes CDR1 MDHEN and CDR2 SYDVKM. TCR beta CDR3 regions were sequenced from DNA using the immunoSEQ Assay. Regarding the original processing steps: T cell density was computed as TCR beta template counts normalized to usable DNA estimated by amplifying housekeeping genes. Using the preseqR package, richness was estimated by extrapolating to 120,000 templates for tissue samples and 400,000 templates for PBMC samples. Clonality was defined by subtracting Pielou's evenness from one. Tissue-enriched TCRs were identified through differential abundance testing performed on productive amino-acid clonotypes, with a minimum total count of 5 and an alpha of 0.1. The Jaccard Index and the Morisita Overlap Index were used to quantify repertoire overlap between compartments. TCR beta CDR3s were clustered by GLIPH together with public tetramer-defined viral CDR3s, and at least three viral sequences plus V-gene enrichment were required for viral motifs. Sourced from immuneACCESS, this table was stored by TCRdb with only in-frame sequences that have V and J called. A share of the clones is absent; for the studies checked, an unresolved V gene accounts for under half, and the remainder has no known explanation. V and J calls and clone size are those listed in that table; D and trimming were worked out from the DNA. The sample records about 130,000 clones, roughly nine tenths of which are singletons. The top ten clones comprise 1.5% to 2% of the sample.

The V gene is TRBV28 and the J gene is TRBJ2-2, with TRBD2 perhaps the D gene, on 5 matching bases. The source material was peripheral blood, sampled before any cancer treatment. The clonotype comes from a female donor older than 55 with stage I lung adenocarcinoma. The CDR3 corresponds to CASRRTRANTGELFF. The sequenced DNA is TGTGCCAGCAGAAGGACTCGGGCTAACACCGGGGAGCTGTTTTTT.